A single sample gave rise to the 23 T cell receptor beta chains below, sequenced in a study of OX40 agonist ivuxolimab in advanced cancers. Sequencing used immunoSEQ multiplex PCR; TCRdb keeps in-frame clones, though not all of them. Of around 65,000 clones listed, about 92% are singletons. The starting material was CD4+ or CD8+ T cells sorted from blood, obtained in a trial of the OX40 agonist ivuxolimab. Receptors were obtained from an adult with an advanced solid tumor such as melanoma, head and neck, liver or kidney cancer.

The rearrangement links TRBV6-5 to TRBJ1-1; D not resolved. This CDR3 contains 14 residues. V was pared by 5 bases and J by 4 bases, with 14 bases between. Germline CDR1 MNHEY, CDR2 SVGAGI. The CDR3 DNA reads as TGTGCCAGCAGTGTCTTCAGCCCCGGCACTGAAGCTTTCTTT. Translating gives CASSVFSPGTEAFF.

The V gene is TRBV29-1, the J gene TRBJ2-6; tentatively, D is TRBD2 (5 bases). The CDR3 runs to 15 residues. With 6 bases removed from V and 1 base from J, the gap between germline ends came to 13 bases. CDR1 SQVTM and CDR2 ANQGSEA come from the germline V gene. This chain's CDR3 is CSVAGGGSGANVLTF. CDR3 coding DNA: TGCAGCGTGGCCGGAGGCGGATCTGGGGCCAACGTCCTGACTTTC.

This chain links TRBV9 with TRBJ2-1, with 7 bases identical to TRBD2. CDR3 length equals 15 residues. Trimming at V came to 4 bases and at J to 7 bases, leaving 11 bases not matched to a gene. The V gene's germline CDR1 is SGDLS and CDR2 YYNGEE. The CDR3 DNA is TGTGCCAGCAGCCCCCCCCGGGGGGAGATAAATGAGCAGTTCTTC. Its protein is CASSPPRGEINEQFF. Filled out from reference TRBV9 and TRBJ2-1, the complete variable domain reads DSGVTQTPKHLITATGQRVTLRCSPRSGDLSVYWYQQSLDQGLQFLIQYYNGEERAKGNILERFSAQQFPDLHSELNLSSLELGDSALYFCASSPPRGEINEQFFGPGTRLTVL.

V and J are TRBV4-3 and TRBJ2-7; no definite D call. Deletions cut 1 base from V and 5 bases from J, with 9 bases between. From germline, CDR1 is LGHNA and CDR2 YSLEER. The CDR3 sequence is 13 residues long. Here the CDR3 reads CASSQAIDNEQYF. CDR3 bases: TGCGCCAGCAGCCAAGCGATTGACAACGAGCAGTACTTC.

J is TRBJ2-2 and V is TRBV7-6; 11 nucleotides align to TRBD1. The CDR3 loop spans 16 amino acids. Germline V gives CDR1 SGHVS, CDR2 FNYEAQ. Trimming cost V 7 bases and J 6 bases; bases outside gene matches: 10. In nucleotides, the CDR3 is TGTGCCAGCAAAAAAGTGGGACAGGGGGACCCCGGGGAGCTGTTTTTT. Translation: CASKKVGQGDPGELFF.

The chain uses TRBV19 and TRBJ2-7; D gene unclear. The CDR3 is made up of 13 amino acids. Germline-derived CDR1 and CDR2 are LNHDA and SQIVND (reference sequence). Trimming left V 3 bases short and J 4 bases short, with 10 bases between. The CDR3 reads CASSIGQAYEQYF. CDR3 coding DNA: TGTGCCAGTAGTATCGGCCAGGCTTACGAGCAGTACTTC. The full variable domain, in which reference TRBV19 and TRBJ2-7 provide the parts outside the CDR3, is DGGITQSPKYLFRKEGQNVTLSCEQNLNHDAMYWYRQDPGQGLRLIYYSQIVNDFQKGDIAEGYSVSREKKESFPLTVTSAQKNPTAFYLCASSIGQAYEQYFGPGTRLTVT.

V is TRBV29-1 and J is TRBJ2-3, with 12 bases that match TRBD2. The CDR3 is 16 amino acids. V dropped 1 base and J dropped 4; count of bases not matched to a gene: 6. Per germline, CDR1 SQVTM and CDR2 ANQGSEA. The CDR3 loop reads CSVEGRLAGAADTQYF. The CDR3, as DNA: TGCAGCGTTGAAGGCCGACTAGCGGGAGCCGCAGATACGCAGTATTTT.

The chain couples TRBV7-9 to TRBJ2-5; tentative D call: TRBD1 (5 bases). The CDR3 covers 17 residues. V was cut by 5 bases and J by 1 base, with 20 bases left in between. Germline CDR1 is SEHNR and CDR2 is FQNEAQ (reference sequence). CDR3 in amino acids: CASSQYHRTSSQETQYF. Here the CDR3 DNA reads TGTGCCAGCAGCCAATACCACCGGACATCCTCCCAAGAGACCCAGTACTTC.

The chain uses TRBV4-1 and TRBJ2-7; 9 nucleotides align to TRBD1. The junction had 5 bases not matched to a gene; V was cut back by 3 bases and J by 2 bases. Germline values: CDR1 MGHRA, CDR2 YSYEKL. The CDR3 loop spans 15 amino acids. This CDR3 is CASSHAGQGTYEQYF. CDR3 nucleotide sequence: TGCGCCAGCAGCCATGCAGGACAGGGGACCTACGAGCAGTACTTC.

This chain links TRBV13 with TRBJ2-3; D unclear. V dropped 3 bases and J dropped 2 bases, with 0 bases sitting between them. Germline CDR1 PRHDT, CDR2 FYEKMQ (reference sequence). CDR3 length: 11 residues. The CDR3 DNA reads TGTGCCAGCAGCTTCACAGATACGCAGTATTTT. Its protein product is CASSFTDTQYF.

The V call is TRBV19, the J call TRBJ2-2; 12 nucleotides match TRBD2. This CDR3 spans 18 amino acids. The V and J ends lost 1 base and 2 bases, in that order; junction bases with no gene match: 5. Germline CDR1 LNHDA, CDR2 SQIVND (reference sequence). CDR3 nucleotides: TGTGCCAGTAGTATAGGGAGACTAGCGGGGGTTAACACCGGGGAGCTGTTTTTT. Its protein is CASSIGRLAGVNTGELFF.

The V gene is TRBV4-2, the J gene TRBJ1-3, with D hard to call. Trimming stripped 2 bases from V and 0 bases from J, with 8 bases between. Germline V gene sequence: CDR1 LGHNA, CDR2 YNFKEQ. The CDR3 loop spans 15 amino acids. The DNA for the CDR3 is TGTGCCAGCAGCCAACTTTCGGTCTCTGGAAACACCATATATTTT. Amino acid sequence: CASSQLSVSGNTIYF.

This clone was observed once. This chain uses TRBV5-5 with TRBJ2-7; a possible D gene is TRBD1 (6 bases). The CDR3 runs to 15 residues. Germline assignment: CDR1 SGHKS and CDR2 YYEKEE (reference sequence). V was clipped by 4 bases and J by 4 bases, with 18 bases between them. In DNA, the CDR3 is TGTGCCAGCAGCCATACAGGGTTGTCGGTTTACGAGCAGTACTTC. Translated: CASSHTGLSVYEQYF. Full variable domain (rest looked up from reference TRBV5-5 and TRBJ2-7): DAGVTQSPTHLIKTRGQQVTLRCSPISGHKSVSWYQQVLGQGPQFIFQYYEKEERGRGNFPDRFSARQFPNYSSELNVNALLLGDSALYLCASSHTGLSVYEQYFGPGTRLTVT.

This clone appeared a few times. The gene calls are TRBV5-6 and TRBJ2-7; tentative D call: TRBD2 (6 bases). The CDR3 totals 13 residues. Germline loops: CDR1 SGHDT, CDR2 YYEEEE. V lost 4 bases and J 2 bases, leaving 10 bases between the germline ends. CDR3 in DNA: TGTGCCAGCAGCGGCGGGGCCCCCTACGAGCAGTACTTC. Translated, it gives CASSGGAPYEQYF.

V usage is TRBV7-6 and J usage is TRBJ2-7, with 9 nucleotides matching TRBD1. This CDR3 contains 15 residues. Germline values: CDR1 SGHVS, CDR2 FNYEAQ. V lost 5 bases and J lost 2; bases outside the gene matches: 7. The CDR3: CASSIGQGRTYEQYF. The CDR3 nucleotides read TGTGCCAGCAGCATCGGACAGGGGAGGACCTACGAGCAGTACTTC.

The genes are TRBV5-6 and TRBJ2-7, with D unresolved. The CDR3 consists of 12 residues. The germline V and J ends were trimmed by 2 bases and 6 bases, with 9 bases remaining between them. Germline CDR1 SGHDT, CDR2 YYEEEE. The CDR3 region has the DNA TGTGCCAGCAGCTTTAGCAGCCTCGAGCAGTACTTC. It specifies CASSFSSLEQYF.

V gene TRBV13 combines with J gene TRBJ2-5; possible D gene TRBD1, 7 bases. V lost 4 bases to trimming and J lost 5 bases, with 14 bases between them. The CDR3 loop spans 14 amino acids. Germline CDR1 is PRHDT and CDR2 is FYEKMQ (reference sequence). Written as DNA, the CDR3 is TGTGCCAGCAGCTCCCTCTCAGGGGGGGAGACCCAGTACTTC. Translated, it gives CASSSLSGGETQYF.

Points on this clone: The germline gene is not matched at one end of the junction; a read error may be the cause. The chain has TRBV6-5 and TRBJ1-2, with a possible D match to TRBD1 (5 bases). From germline, CDR1 is MNHEY and CDR2 SVGAGI. The CDR3 is 14 residues long. The CDR3 DNA reads TGTGCCATCAGTGAGGGGACGGCGAACTATGGCTACACCTTC. This translates into CAISEGTANYGYTF.

This clone was seen once. The V and J genes are TRBV7-9 and TRBJ2-1, with D unclear. V shed 5 bases and J shed 10 bases, with 12 bases lying between them. CDR3 size: 12 residues. The germline V gene encodes CDR1 SEHNR and CDR2 FQNEAQ (reference sequence). CDR3 sequence reads: CASSARGGEQFF. CDR3 DNA sequence: TGTGCCAGCAGCGCCCGTGGTGGCGAGCAGTTCTTC.

Details on this clone: The junction departs from germline at one end; a sequencing error may be responsible. This chain uses TRBV11-3 with TRBJ2-2; D possibly corresponds to TRBD2 (6 bases). The CDR3 is 16 amino acids. Germline V lookup: CDR1 SGHNT, CDR2 YENEEA. The CDR3 region has the DNA TGTGCCAGCAGCCTAGAGGTGGGACTGAACACCGGGGAGCTGTTTTTT. Encoded protein: CASSLEVGLNTGELFF.

The chain recombines TRBV4-3 with TRBJ1-1; the D is unclear. Trimming stripped 0 bases from V and 3 bases from J, with 5 bases between. The germline CDR1 and CDR2 sequences are LGHNA and YSLEER. The CDR3 runs 13 residues. CDR3: CASSQEGYTEAFF. Here the CDR3 DNA reads TGCGCCAGCAGCCAAGAAGGATACACTGAAGCTTTCTTT.

The chain employs TRBV6-5 and TRBJ2-7; no definite D call. CDR1 and CDR2 from the germline V gene are MNHEY and SVGAGI. This CDR3 is built from 15 residues. The V end was cut by 2 bases, the J end by 1 base, with 12 bases between. The CDR3, as DNA: TGTGCCAGCAGTTACATTGGTGACGTGTCCTACGAGCAGTACTTC. It codes for CASSYIGDVSYEQYF.

The chain joins TRBV13 to TRBJ2-1; D not resolved. The CDR3 length is 10 residues. V lost 2 bases and J 7 bases, leaving 0 bases between the germline ends. Germline lookup yields CDR1 PRHDT and CDR2 FYEKMQ (reference sequence). The CDR3: CASSLNEQFF. CDR3 DNA sequence: TGTGCCAGCAGCTTAAATGAGCAGTTCTTC.